The entry below describes one T cell receptor (beta chain). This entry is derived from a study of monozygotic twins with cystic fibrosis. Libraries were prepared by immunoSEQ multiplex PCR; TCRdb keeps only in-frame clonotypes and omits some of them. The table records 25,000 to 30,000 clones, around 96% of them present only once. Germline V gene sequence: CDR1 SGHVS, CDR2 FQNEAQ. V shed 2 bases and J shed 1 base, with 10 bases lying between them. This CDR3 contains 15 residues. Sequenced input: blood. The clonotype was recovered from a girl aged 2-10 years with cystic fibrosis. This chain uses TRBV7-8 with TRBJ2-3; D is possibly TRBD2 (6 bases). Here the CDR3 reads CASSLMTGGTDTQYF. The CDR3 region has the DNA TGTGCCAGCAGCTTAATGACGGGGGGCACAGATACGCAGTATTTT. The whole variable domain, remainder taken from reference TRBV7-8 and TRBJ2-3, is GAGVSQSPRYKVAKRGQDVALRCDPISGHVSLFWYQQALGQGPEFLTYFQNEAQLDKSGLPSDRFFAERPEGSVSTLKIQRTQQEDSAVYLCASSLMTGGTDTQYFGPGTRLTVL.